The rows below give T cell receptor beta chains drawn from one sample of a study of CD8 T cells in Susac syndrome. MiXCR, applied by TCRdb to the immunoSEQ multiplex PCR reads, yields one record per CDR3 protein. Here the sample spans about 210,000 distinct CDR3 sequences, approximately 95% being singletons. Sequencing was done on a sample of CD4+ T cells from PBMCs. Receptors were obtained from a human donor with multiple sclerosis. The CDR3 runs from the conserved cysteine through the conserved F or W. D genes are given only for firm matches. Size values are once, few and many counts, or a class for expanded clones, and some rows have none.

V	D	size	J	DNA	CDR3
TRBV12-5	TRBD1	-	TRBJ1-2	TGTGCTAGTGGTTTGGTACAGGGGTACTATGGCTACACCTTC	CASGLVQGYYGYTF
TRBV7-9	-	-	TRBJ1-2	TGTGCCAGCAGCTCCTCAGGGGTTGGCTATGGCTACACCTTC	CASSSSGVGYGYTF
TRBV25-1	-	-	TRBJ2-1	TGTGCCAGCACGGTGCGCAATGAGCAGTTCTTC	CASTVRNEQFF
TRBV20-1	TRBD1	-	TRBJ1-5	TGCAGTGCTGCTGACAGGGCTAATCAGCCCCAGCATTTT	CSAADRANQPQHF
TRBV12-3/TRBV12-4	-	-	TRBJ2-6	TGTGCCAGCAGTTTCGGACCACGGATCGGGGCCAACGTCCTGACTTTC	CASSFGPRIGANVLTF
TRBV20-1	-	-	TRBJ2-1	TGCAGTGCTAGATCGGGCAGCGGGTCCTCCTACAATGAGCAGTTCTTC	CSARSGSGSSYNEQFF
TRBV3-1	-	-	TRBJ1-1	TGTGCCAGCAGCCAACCCTTGGGGGGCACTGAAGCTTTCTTT	CASSQPLGGTEAFF
TRBV11-2	TRBD2	-	TRBJ2-3	TGTGCCAGCAGCTTAACAGCGGGGGCCCAAGATACGCAGTATTTT	CASSLTAGAQDTQYF
TRBV6-1	TRBD1	-	TRBJ1-2	TGTGCCAGCAGCCCGGACAGGGGGCAGCGTGGCTACACCTTC	CASSPDRGQRGYTF
TRBV5-1	-	-	TRBJ1-6	TGCGCCAGCAGACTCCCGGGGGCTCATTCACCCCTCCACTTT	CASRLPGAHSPLHF
TRBV11-2	TRBD2	few	TRBJ2-1	TGTGCCAGCAGCTCGGGGCGGGAGCGGGAGCAGTTCTTC	CASSSGREREQFF
TRBV30	-	-	TRBJ1-2	TGTGCCTGGAGTGGAGCTAACTATGGCTACACCTTC	CAWSGANYGYTF
TRBV25-1	TRBD2	-	TRBJ2-5	TGTGCCAGCAGGGCGGTGGGGACTAGCGTTGAGACCCAGTACTTC	CASRAVGTSVETQYF
TRBV30	-	-	TRBJ1-4	TGTGCCTGGAGTGTTACGCGGACTAATGAAAAACTGTTTTTT	CAWSVTRTNEKLFF
TRBV24-1	-	-	TRBJ2-5	TGTGCCACCAGTGATAACGGATCGGGGGAGACCCAGTACTTC	CATSDNGSGETQYF
TRBV7-2	-	-	TRBJ1-5	TGTGCCAGCAGCTCTGTGTTTGAGGGCCGGGGTTCGGCCCAGCATTTT	CASSSVFEGRGSAQHF
TRBV5-6	-	-	TRBJ2-1	TGTGCCAGCAGCTCCCTCGGACCGTTCAATGAGCAGTTCTTC	CASSSLGPFNEQFF
TRBV18	-	-	TRBJ2-6	TGTGCCAGCTCACCACGAGGGGATGGGGCCAACGTCCTGACTTTC	CASSPRGDGANVLTF
TRBV18	-	-	TRBJ2-2	TGTGCCACCGGGGCCTCGGACACCGGGGAGCTGTTTTTT	CATGASDTGELFF
TRBV30	TRBD1	few	TRBJ2-4	TGTGCCTGGAGTGACCCCAGACAGGGGGGCCGTCCAAACATTCAGTACTTC	CAWSDPRQGGRPNIQYF
TRBV5-4	-	-	TRBJ2-7	TGTGCCAGCAGCCCTCGACAGGTCGGCGAGCAGTACTTC	CASSPRQVGEQYF
TRBV15	TRBD2	-	TRBJ2-5	TGTGCCACCAGCAGAGGAGATGGGAGCGGGGTCGGGACCCAGTACTTC	CATSRGDGSGVGTQYF
TRBV6-5	TRBD1	-	TRBJ1-5	TGTGCCAGCACCTCGGGACAGGGGAGCAATCAGCCCCAGCATTTT	CASTSGQGSNQPQHF
TRBV5-4	TRBD2	once	TRBJ2-5	TGTGCCAGCAGCGTCTTACTAGCGGGGGGGCAAGAGACCCAGTACTTC	CASSVLLAGGQETQYF
TRBV5-1	-	-	TRBJ2-7	TGCGCCAGCAGCTCACGGAGCACTACCTCCTACGAGCAGTACTTC	CASSSRSTTSYEQYF
TRBV7-8	-	-	TRBJ2-1	TGTGCCAGCAGCTTGACTAGGGGGGGCTCCTACAATGAGCAGTTCTTC	CASSLTRGGSYNEQFF
TRBV30	TRBD1	-	TRBJ2-7	TGTGCCTGGAGGCGGACAGGGGTATACGAGCAGTACTTC	CAWRRTGVYEQYF
TRBV30	-	-	TRBJ2-7	TGTGCCTGGAGCGGCCCCGTCAGTGATGGGCAGTACTTC	CAWSGPVSDGQYF
TRBV18	TRBD2	-	TRBJ2-3	TGTGCCAGCTCACCACCGCGGGGGGGCACAGATACGCAGTATTTT	CASSPPRGGTDTQYF
TRBV13	-	-	TRBJ2-7	TGTGCCAGCAGCTTTGCAGGGTGGGAGCAGTACTTC	CASSFAGWEQYF
TRBV2	-	-	TRBJ2-3	TGTGCCACCAAGAAAGACGGGTCCTTCACAGATACGCAGTATTTT	CATKKDGSFTDTQYF
TRBV2	-	-	TRBJ2-5	TGTGCCAGTTGGGGACCAGAAGAGACCCAGTACTTC	CASWGPEETQYF
TRBV3-1	-	-	TRBJ2-5	TGTGCCAGCGTGAACAGTTGGGAGACCCAGTACTTC	CASVNSWETQYF
TRBV6-5	-	-	TRBJ1-2	TGTGCCAGCAGTTTGGTAGGGTCTGGCTACACCTTC	CASSLVGSGYTF
TRBV12-3/TRBV12-4	-	-	TRBJ1-1	TGTGCCAGCAGTTTCCTAATCGTGAACACTGAAGCTTTCTTT	CASSFLIVNTEAFF
TRBV20-1	-	-	TRBJ2-1	TGCAGTGCTAGCGGGGGCGCGGGATACAATGAGCAGTTCTTC	CSASGGAGYNEQFF
TRBV2	-	-	TRBJ1-1	TGTGCCAGCAGTGTCTTTTCTAACACTGAAGCTTTCTTT	CASSVFSNTEAFF
TRBV7-9	TRBD1	-	TRBJ1-5	TGTGCCAGCAGCTTAGCGGGGACAGGGGTCGGGGGCAATCAGCCCCAGCATTTT	CASSLAGTGVGGNQPQHF
TRBV30	-	-	TRBJ2-7	TGTGCCTGGAGTGGGCAGGGCCTCGAGCAGTACTTC	CAWSGQGLEQYF
TRBV10-3	-	-	TRBJ2-5	TGTGCCATCAGTGGGCTCCGGGCAGAACAAGAGACCCAGTACTTC	CAISGLRAEQETQYF
TRBV20-1	TRBD1	-	TRBJ1-2	TGCAGTGCCAACACCCCCGGACAGGGGGATGGCTACACCTTC	CSANTPGQGDGYTF
TRBV25-1	-	-	TRBJ1-2	TGTGCCAGCAGTGAACAGTACACCTCTGGCGTCTATGGCTACACCTTC	CASSEQYTSGVYGYTF
TRBV9	TRBD2	once	TRBJ2-3	TGTGCCAGCAGCGTAGCTGTGGGACTAGCGGGGGGGCAGGATACGCAGTATTTT	CASSVAVGLAGGQDTQYF
TRBV14	TRBD1	-	TRBJ2-1	TGTGCCAGCAGTACCGGGACAGGGGGATACAATGAGCAGTTCTTC	CASSTGTGGYNEQFF
TRBV19	-	-	TRBJ2-3	TGTGCCAGTAACCTGGGCTCGGGCACAGATACGCAGTATTTT	CASNLGSGTDTQYF
TRBV5-1	-	-	TRBJ1-1	TGCGCCAGCAGCATGGGGACGGTGAACACTGAAGCTTTCTTT	CASSMGTVNTEAFF
TRBV2	-	-	TRBJ1-1	TGTGCCAGCAGTGAACAGGCTCCGGGGAACACTGAAGCTTTCTTT	CASSEQAPGNTEAFF
TRBV29-1	-	-	TRBJ2-3	TGCAGCGTTGAGGGGCCAGGGGGGGATACGCAGTATTTT	CSVEGPGGDTQYF
TRBV30	TRBD1	-	TRBJ1-1	TGTGCCTGGAGGAGAACAGGGGGCGGCACTGAAGCTTTCTTT	CAWRRTGGGTEAFF
TRBV29-1	-	-	TRBJ1-5	TGCAGCGTTGGTCAGGGCCTCTATGGCAATCAGCCCCAGCATTTT	CSVGQGLYGNQPQHF
TRBV10-3	-	-	TRBJ2-3	TGTGCCATCAGGAGGGACTCGCGACGCACAGATACGCAGTATTTT	CAIRRDSRRTDTQYF
TRBV7-6	TRBD1	once	TRBJ2-7	TGTGCCAGCAGCTCACGACCGGGACAGGGAGTTTACGAGCAGTACTTC	CASSSRPGQGVYEQYF
TRBV29-1	-	-	TRBJ1-2	TGCAGCGTTGGTCGGGGGGAAGGTGACTATGGCTACACCTTC	CSVGRGEGDYGYTF
TRBV20-1	TRBD2	-	TRBJ2-3	TGCAGTGCTAGAGACGGAGCGGGGGGCACAGATACGCAGTATTTT	CSARDGAGGTDTQYF
TRBV12-3/TRBV12-4	-	-	TRBJ1-1	TGTGCCAGCAGTCCTGAATCTGAAGCTTTCTTT	CASSPESEAFF